The 14 T cell receptor beta chains listed next were all sequenced from one sample in a study of T cell responses to AZD1222 COVID-19 vaccine (dated by TCRdb to about 2021). The time point label on this specimen signifies: about 28 days (+/-7) after the second vaccine dose. Libraries were prepared through the immunoSEQ multiplex PCR assay. The clones in this table, taken by TCRdb from immuneACCESS, are in-frame only. Not every clone is retained; where verified, under half of the shortfall comes from an unresolved V gene, and the cause of the rest is unknown. In all, the sample holds 90,000 to 120,000 clones, and 92% of those were seen once. Under 10% of the sample is taken by the ten largest. The specimen comprised peripheral blood, sampled 28 days after the second AZD1222 dose. These receptors came from an adult who received the AZD1222 COVID-19 vaccine.

This rearrangement joins TRBV6-5 to TRBJ2-5; D not resolved. Germline V gene sequence: CDR1 MNHEY, CDR2 SVGAGI. V lost 5 bases and J 6 bases, leaving 16 bases between the germline ends. The CDR3 has 14 amino acids. CDR3 region: CASSTLGIVKTQYF. Here the CDR3 DNA reads TGTGCCAGCAGTACCCTCGGAATAGTAAAGACCCAGTACTTC.

This clone was found a few times. The DNA for the CDR3 is TGTGCCAGCAGCACCCGGCTTGCGACCCAAGAGACCCAGTACTTC. Protein: CASSTRLATQETQYF. This chain uses TRBV7-2 with TRBJ2-5; D gene unclear. CDR1 is SGHTA, CDR2 FQGNSA, per germline. The V gene lost 5 bases and the J gene lost 1 base, with 14 bases spanning the gap. The CDR3 is made up of 15 amino acids.

The V call is TRBV19, the J call TRBJ2-7; 8 nucleotides align to TRBD2. Per germline, CDR1 LNHDA and CDR2 SQIVND (reference sequence). This CDR3 is built from 16 residues. J lost 3 bases, V lost 3 bases, and 10 bases had no gene match. The CDR3 region has the DNA TGTGCCAGTAGTATCGGATGGCGGGGGGTCCTCTACGAGCAGTACTTC. Translation: CASSIGWRGVLYEQYF.

The genes are TRBV3-1 (or the pseudogene TRBV3-2) and TRBJ1-6; tentatively, D is TRBD1 (5 bases). V gave up 4 bases and J gave up 4 bases, with 14 bases separating them. CDR1 is LGHDT and CDR2 is YNNKEL in the germline V gene (reference sequence). The CDR3 is 16 amino acids. The CDR3 spells CASSRNPGVYNSPLHF. CDR3 DNA: TGTGCCAGCAGCCGTAATCCGGGGGTTTATAATTCACCCCTCCACTTT.

This chain connects TRBV2 to TRBJ1-2, with D perhaps TRBD1 (5 bases). Per germline, CDR1 SNHLY and CDR2 FYNNEI. Deletions cut 5 bases from V and 3 bases from J, with 10 bases between. The CDR3 runs to 13 residues. For the CDR3, the DNA is TGTGCCAGCAGTCGGGACCCAGACTATGGCTACACCTTC. The encoded protein is CASSRDPDYGYTF.

This clone appeared once. V usage is TRBV27 and J usage is TRBJ2-5; 10 positions agree with TRBD2. Germline values: CDR1 MNHEY, CDR2 SMNVEV (reference sequence). The CDR3 is made up of 15 amino acids. With 6 bases clipped from V and 4 bases from J, the junction kept 8 bases outside the gene matches. The CDR3 nucleotides are TGTGCCAGCAGACTCGCGCTAGCGGGGGTAGAGACCCAGTACTTC. It is translated as CASRLALAGVETQYF.

The rearrangement uses TRBV9 and TRBJ2-7; TRBD1 matches 7 bases. With 5 bases clipped from V and 3 bases from J, the junction kept 5 bases outside the gene matches. Looked up from germline, CDR1 is SGDLS and CDR2 is YYNGEE. This CDR3 has 13 amino acids. CDR3 sequence (DNA): TGTGCCAGCAGTAACAGGGACAGCTACGAGCAGTACTTC. Its protein product is CASSNRDSYEQYF.

This clone appeared a single time. The genes are TRBV27 and TRBJ2-3, with D perhaps TRBD1 (5 bases). The CDR3 covers 15 residues. CDR1 and CDR2 (germline): MNHEY, SMNVEV (reference sequence). The germline V and J ends were trimmed by 2 bases and 0 bases, with 9 bases remaining between them. CDR3 in DNA: TGTGCCAGCAGTTTAGGGCAGGGAAGCACAGATACGCAGTATTTT. Translating gives CASSLGQGSTDTQYF.

The chain uses TRBV24-1 and TRBJ2-6; D possibly corresponds to TRBD1 (6 bases). Trimming left V 4 bases short and J 4 bases short, with 13 bases between. CDR3 length: 16 residues. Germline CDR1 reads KGHDR; CDR2 reads SFDVKD. Written as DNA, the CDR3 is TGTGCCACCAGTGAACGCACAGGGCCCGGGGCCAACGTCCTGACTTTC. Translated: CATSERTGPGANVLTF.

J is TRBJ2-2 and V is TRBV6-6; 7 bases match TRBD1. V shed 5 bases, J shed 1 base, and the junction held 16 bases outside the gene matches. Germline CDR1 and CDR2: MNHNY and SVGAGI (reference sequence). The CDR3 covers 19 residues. CDR3 sequence (DNA): TGTGCCAGCAGTCTAGGTTGGGGACAGTCAAGGGGGAACACCGGGGAGCTGTTTTTT. The encoded protein is CASSLGWGQSRGNTGELFF.

V is TRBV5-6 and J is TRBJ1-5; D call uncertain. The ends were cut back, 1 base at V and 6 bases at J, with 14 bases in the middle. CDR1 and CDR2 from the germline V gene are SGHDT and YYEEEE. CDR3 size: 15 residues. CDR3 sequence (DNA): TGTGCCAGCAGCTTGTTTTCGGGTTCAGGTCAGCCCCAGCATTTT. It codes for CASSLFSGSGQPQHF.

This chain links TRBV19 with TRBJ1-4; 8 bases are a match to TRBD1. Germline CDR1 is LNHDA and CDR2 is SQIVND (reference sequence). There are 16 residues in the CDR3. Trimming took 6 bases from V and 0 from J; bases not matched to a gene: 6. This CDR3 is CASRPTRGPTNEKLFF. The CDR3 nucleotides are TGTGCCAGTAGGCCCACCAGGGGGCCAACTAATGAAAAACTGTTTTTT.

This clone was recorded once. The rearrangement links TRBV18 to TRBJ2-3, with D possibly matching TRBD2 (6 bases). The CDR3 loop spans 16 amino acids. Trimming removed 3 bases at V and 0 bases at J, with 13 bases between. From germline, CDR1 is KGHSH and CDR2 LQKENI. CDR3 in DNA: TGTGCCAGCTCACCCCTTAGCGGTACTAGCACAGATACGCAGTATTTT. Protein sequence: CASSPLSGTSTDTQYF.

This clone is categorized as medium-sized (0.01 to 0.1%). CDR3: CASSQGGNSPLHF. As DNA, the CDR3 is TGCGCCAGCAGCCAAGGGGGGAATTCACCCCTCCACTTT. The chain joins TRBV4-1 to TRBJ1-6; tentatively, D is TRBD1 (5 bases). This CDR3 is built from 13 residues. Germline V gene lookup returns CDR1 MGHRA and CDR2 YSYEKL. V was shortened by 1 base and J by 7 bases, with 5 bases between the two germline ends.